This T cell receptor beta chain came from a study of shared clonotypes between healthy human individuals. Study in general: Every donor yielded three CD4 naive, three CD4 memory, two CD8 naive and one CD8 memory plate.

Trimming left V 8 bases short and J 7 bases short, with 10 bases between. The germline CDR1 and CDR2 sequences are MNHEY and SMNVEV (reference sequence). CDR3 length equals 11 residues. Details on this clone: Its antigen is unidentified.

Sequenced by immunoSEQ multiplex PCR; TCRdb stores in-frame clones only, minus some. The repertoire consists of more than 2,000,000 clones, with roughly nine tenths occurring once and the leading ten covering more than 0.12%. Study-wide points: A handful of donors held about 5% of naive CD4 clonotypes in common.

Donors comprised only Caucasian adults living in Nashville, Tennessee. The chain is built from TRBV27 and TRBJ2-3; D remains unclear. The specimen sequenced was naive CD4+ T cells sorted from blood. Subset described: CD45RA+ positively selected. The TCR was taken from a man aged 18 to 29 in good health. CDR3 amino acids: CASGPYNTQYF. CDR3 in DNA: TGTGCCAGCGGCCCTTATAATACGCAGTATTTT.